The clone carrying this T cell receptor (beta chain) was observed a few times. The antigen is undetermined. Nominally healthy donors were sampled, though unrecorded immune exposures were likely. These data belong to a study of cytomegalovirus exposure and HLA in healthy donors. Points from the study as a whole: Among TCR beta chains, those listed as cytomegalovirus-associated numbered approximately 150. For cytomegalovirus status, the classifier reportedly gave diagnoses with high specificity and sensitivity.

This CDR3 is built from 16 residues. The V end was cut by 0 bases, the J end by 2 bases, with 14 bases between. CDR1 and CDR2 (germline): LNHDA, SQIVND (reference sequence). In the PCR, 60 Vbeta and 13 Jbeta primers were used. Authors' analysis steps: Later reanalysis found 75 million to 100 million unique TCR beta chains, around 9.9 million of them shared. Using immunoSEQ multiplex PCR, the repertoire was profiled, and TCRdb retains in-frame clones only, with some absent. V and J calls plus clone size are reproduced from that table; the DNA served to infer D and trimming. Among about 120,000 clones, about 80% were seen once, and the ten largest hold roughly 13%.

The clonotype was recovered from a man aged 25 to 45 in good health and CMV-seropositive. The chain links TRBV19 to TRBJ2-7, with TRBD1 as a possible D gene (6 bases). Sample: PBMCs. CDR3 DNA sequence: TGTGCCAGTAGTATAGATGGGGGCTCTTCAACCTACGAGCAGTACTTC. This encodes CASSIDGGSSTYEQYF.